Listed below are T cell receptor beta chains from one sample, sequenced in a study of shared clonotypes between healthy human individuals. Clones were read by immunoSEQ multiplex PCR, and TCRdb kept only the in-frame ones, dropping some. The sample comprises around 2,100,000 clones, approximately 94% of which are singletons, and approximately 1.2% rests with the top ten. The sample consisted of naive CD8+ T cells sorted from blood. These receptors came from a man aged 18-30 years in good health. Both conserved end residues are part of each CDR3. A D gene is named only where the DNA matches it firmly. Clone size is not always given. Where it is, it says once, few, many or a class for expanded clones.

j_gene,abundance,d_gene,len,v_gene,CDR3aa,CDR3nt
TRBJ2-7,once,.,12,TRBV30,CAWSYSSYEQYF,TGTGCCTGGAGCTACAGCTCCTACGAGCAGTACTTC
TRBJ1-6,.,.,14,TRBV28,CASSTRARIRPLHF,TGTGCCAGCAGTACACGGGCCAGGATAAGACCCCTCCACTTT
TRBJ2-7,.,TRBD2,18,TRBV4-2,CASSPFPSTSGLRYEQYF,TGTGCCAGCAGCCCCTTCCCCTCGACTAGCGGCCTCCGGTACGAGCAGTACTTC
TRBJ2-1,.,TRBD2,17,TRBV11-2,CASSVGPGLAPGNEQFF,TGTGCCAGCAGCGTGGGACCGGGACTAGCCCCCGGCAATGAGCAGTTCTTC
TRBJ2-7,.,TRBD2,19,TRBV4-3,CASSQDVWSEREVGYEQYF,TGCGCCAGCAGCCAAGATGTGTGGTCCGAACGGGAGGTGGGGTACGAGCAGTACTTC
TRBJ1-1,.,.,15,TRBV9,CASSAPATSNTEAFF,TGTGCCAGCAGCGCCCCGGCTACGTCGAACACTGAAGCTTTCTTT
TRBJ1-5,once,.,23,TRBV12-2,CASRLVRDEKGQEEEWSNQPQHF,TGTGCAAGTCGCTTAGTCCGGGACGAAAAGGGACAGGAGGAAGAATGGAGCAATCAGCCCCAGCATTTT
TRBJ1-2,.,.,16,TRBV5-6,CASSYGTGVFDYGYTF,TGTGCCAGCAGCTATGGGACGGGCGTTTTCGACTATGGCTACACCTTC
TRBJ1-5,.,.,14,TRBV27,CASSPGLNNQPQHF,TGTGCCAGCAGTCCGGGACTGAACAATCAGCCCCAGCATTTT
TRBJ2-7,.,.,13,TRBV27,CASSWSGNYEQYF,TGTGCCAGCAGTTGGTCCGGGAACTACGAGCAGTACTTC
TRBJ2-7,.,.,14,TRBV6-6,CASTQGRGSYEQYF,TGTGCCAGCACCCAAGGCAGGGGCTCCTACGAGCAGTACTTC
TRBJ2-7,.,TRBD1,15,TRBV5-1,CASSLNLQGLDEQYF,TGCGCCAGCAGCTTGAATTTACAGGGGCTCGACGAGCAGTACTTC
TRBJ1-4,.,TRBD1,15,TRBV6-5,CASSAGTAPGEKLFF,TGTGCCAGCAGTGCCGGGACAGCCCCTGGTGAAAAACTGTTTTTT
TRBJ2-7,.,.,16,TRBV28,CASSFRYRTRSQEQYF,TGTGCCAGCAGTTTCCGCTACAGGACCCGAAGTCAGGAGCAGTACTTC
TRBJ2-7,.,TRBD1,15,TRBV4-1,CASSQEQGAHYEQYF,TGCGCCAGCAGCCAAGAACAGGGGGCTCACTACGAGCAGTACTTC
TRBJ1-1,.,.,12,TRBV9,CASQGMNTEAFF,TGTGCCTCCCAAGGCATGAACACTGAAGCTTTCTTT
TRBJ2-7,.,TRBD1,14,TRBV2,CASRTGTGTYEQYF,TGTGCCAGCAGGACCGGGACAGGCACCTACGAGCAGTACTTC
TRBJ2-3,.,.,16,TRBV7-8,CASSLEVPGNTDTQYF,TGTGCCAGCAGCTTAGAGGTGCCAGGGAACACAGATACGCAGTATTTT
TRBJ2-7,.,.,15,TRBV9,CASSVGAASSYEQYF,TGTGCCAGCAGCGTTGGGGCCGCGAGCTCCTACGAGCAGTACTTC
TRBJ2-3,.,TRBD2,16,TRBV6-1,CASSAQTSVSTDTQYF,TGTGCCAGCAGTGCCCAGACTAGCGTTAGCACAGATACGCAGTATTTT
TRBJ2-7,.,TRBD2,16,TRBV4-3,CASSQQAGGPGDEQYF,TGCGCCAGCAGCCAACAAGCGGGAGGGCCGGGCGACGAGCAGTACTTC
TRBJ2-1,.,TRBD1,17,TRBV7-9,CASSLVEGTGVKDEQFF,TGTGCCAGCAGCTTAGTTGAGGGGACAGGGGTTAAGGATGAGCAGTTCTTC
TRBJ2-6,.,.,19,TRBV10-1,CASSIIQDREGSGANVLTF,TGCGCCAGCAGTATCATTCAAGACAGGGAGGGCTCTGGGGCCAACGTCCTGACTTTC
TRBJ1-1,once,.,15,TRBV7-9,CASSLVSGEFTEAFF,TGTGCCAGCAGCTTAGTATCGGGGGAATTCACTGAAGCTTTCTTT
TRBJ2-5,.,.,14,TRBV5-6,CASSLGADGPTQYF,TGTGCCAGCAGCTTGGGGGCGGACGGCCCGACCCAGTACTTC
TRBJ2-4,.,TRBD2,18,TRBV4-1,CASSQEPGLVAGGNIQYF,TGCGCCAGCAGCCAAGAACCCGGGCTGGTAGCGGGAGGGAACATTCAGTACTTC
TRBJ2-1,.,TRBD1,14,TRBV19,CASSMFDRGNEQFF,TGTGCCAGTAGTATGTTTGACAGGGGCAATGAGCAGTTCTTC
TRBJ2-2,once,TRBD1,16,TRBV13,CASSGDRVGNTGELFF,TGTGCCAGCAGCGGGGACAGGGTAGGGAACACCGGGGAGCTGTTTTTT
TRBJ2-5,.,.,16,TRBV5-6,CASSFNMDEVPETQYF,TGTGCCAGCAGCTTCAACATGGACGAAGTTCCAGAGACCCAGTACTTC
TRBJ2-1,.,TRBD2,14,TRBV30,CAWTPGLGYNEQFF,TGTGCCTGGACCCCGGGACTAGGTTACAATGAGCAGTTCTTC
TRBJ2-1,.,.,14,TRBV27,CASSFARGYNEQFF,TGTGCCAGCAGTTTCGCCAGGGGATACAATGAGCAGTTCTTC
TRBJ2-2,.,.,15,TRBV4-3,CASSQLSHITGELFF,TGCGCCAGCAGCCAATTAAGTCATATAACCGGGGAGCTGTTTTTT
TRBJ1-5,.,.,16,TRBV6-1,CASSEAWVSGNQPQHF,TGTGCCAGCAGTGAAGCTTGGGTTTCGGGCAATCAGCCCCAGCATTTT
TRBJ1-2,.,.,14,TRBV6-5,CASSYRERGWGYTF,TGTGCCAGCAGTTACCGTGAACGGGGCTGGGGCTACACCTTC